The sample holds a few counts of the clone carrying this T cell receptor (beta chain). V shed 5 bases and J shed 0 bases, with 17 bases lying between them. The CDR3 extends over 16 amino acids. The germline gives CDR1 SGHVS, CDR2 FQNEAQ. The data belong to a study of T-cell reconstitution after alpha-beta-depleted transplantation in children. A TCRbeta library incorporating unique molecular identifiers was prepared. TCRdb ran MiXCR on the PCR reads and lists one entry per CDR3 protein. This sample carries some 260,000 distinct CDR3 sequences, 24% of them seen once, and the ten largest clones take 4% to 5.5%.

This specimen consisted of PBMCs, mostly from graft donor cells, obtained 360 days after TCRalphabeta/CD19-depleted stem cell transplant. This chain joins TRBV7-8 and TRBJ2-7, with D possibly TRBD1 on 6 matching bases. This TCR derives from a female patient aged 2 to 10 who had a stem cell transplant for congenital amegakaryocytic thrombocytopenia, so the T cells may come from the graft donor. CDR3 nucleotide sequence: TGTGCCAGCAGCCAGGTACAGGGAGTACTCTCCTACGAGCAGTACTTC. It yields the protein CASSQVQGVLSYEQYF.